Shown below are 15 T cell receptor beta chains from a single sample sequenced in a study of blood T cell repertoires in COVID-19. Generated by immunoSEQ multiplex PCR, the TCRdb table keeps only in-frame clones and is missing some. The sample lists about 140,000 clones, more than 80% occurring once. The sequencing input was peripheral blood. The receptors were sampled from a woman of 80 years or more in a cohort sampled during active or convalescent COVID-19.

This chain joins TRBV7-2 and TRBJ2-5; D not resolved. CDR1 and CDR2 (germline): SGHTA, FQGNSA. The CDR3 covers 13 residues. V was shortened by 5 bases and J by 4 bases, with 11 bases between the two germline ends. CDR3: CASSPPSLETQYF. CDR3 nucleotides: TGTGCCAGCAGCCCCCCCTCTCTAGAGACCCAGTACTTC.

This clone was recorded a few times. The chain recombines TRBV6-5 with TRBJ2-7, with TRBD1 matching over 10 bases. Germline CDR1 MNHEY, CDR2 SVGAGI. Losses at the gene ends were 7 bases for V and 2 bases for J; bases not matched to a gene: 5. CDR3 size: 14 residues. The CDR3 spells CASTKGTGAYEQYF. The CDR3, as DNA: TGTGCCAGCACCAAGGGGACAGGGGCCTACGAGCAGTACTTC.

The J gene is TRBJ2-7, the V gene TRBV7-3, with 8 bases matching TRBD1. Trimming cost V 4 bases and J 2 bases; bases outside gene matches: 7. Germline V gene data show CDR1 as SGHTA and CDR2 as FQGTGA. CDR3 length equals 15 residues. The CDR3 DNA follows: TGTGCCAGCAGCTCGGGACAGGTGGACGCCTACGAGCAGTACGTC. It yields the protein CASSSGQVDAYEQYV.

The genes are TRBV4-1 and TRBJ1-3; D ambiguous. The germline V and J ends were trimmed by 4 bases and 2 bases, with 6 bases remaining between them. CDR1 is MGHRA, CDR2 YSYEKL, per germline. This CDR3 contains 13 residues. The CDR3 nucleotides are TGCGCCAGCAGCCGTGGAGCTGGAAACACCATATATTTT. Its protein product is CASSRGAGNTIYF.

This chain links TRBV7-2 with TRBJ1-1, with D tentatively TRBD1 (6 bases). V lost 5 bases to trimming and J lost 5 bases, with 15 bases between them. Germline CDR1 reads SGHTA; CDR2 reads FQGNSA. The length of the CDR3 is 14 residues. DNA for the CDR3: TGTGCCAGCAGCCCTTACAGGGATGGAACTGAAGCTTTCTTT. This sequence encodes CASSPYRDGTEAFF. The full variable domain, with the rest looked up from reference TRBV7-2 and TRBJ1-1, is GAGVSQSPSNKVTEKGKDVELRCDPISGHTALYWYRQSLGQGLEFLIYFQGNSAPDKSGLPSDRFSAERTGGSVSTLTIQRTQQEDSAVYLCASSPYRDGTEAFFGQGTRLTVV.

J is TRBJ1-5 and V is TRBV5-5; D ambiguous. The CDR3 length is 16 residues. Germline-derived CDR1 and CDR2 are SGHKS and YYEKEE (reference sequence). Trimming shortened V by 0 bases and J by 4 bases, and 14 bases separated the two germline ends. Here the CDR3 reads CASSLDVLQRNQPQHF. The CDR3 bases are TGTGCCAGCAGCTTGGACGTCTTGCAGAGGAATCAGCCCCAGCATTTT.

The chain couples TRBV3-1 (or the pseudogene TRBV3-2) to TRBJ2-1, with 7 bases lining up with TRBD2. The CDR3 is made up of 15 amino acids. Unmatched junction bases numbered 10, after V lost 6 bases and J lost 5 bases. The germline gives CDR1 LGHDT, CDR2 YNNKEL (reference sequence). In nucleotides, the CDR3 is TGTGCCAGCAGTCAGCGGGGATGGAAAAACAATGAGCAGTTCTTC. This sequence encodes CASSQRGWKNNEQFF.

The genes are TRBV19 and TRBJ1-4; D may be TRBD1 (6 bases). Trimming cost V 9 bases and J 4 bases, with 15 bases left between them. The CDR3 has 14 residues. Germline CDR1 and CDR2: LNHDA and SQIVND (reference sequence). The CDR3 spells CASRRGPDNEKLFF. Here the CDR3 DNA reads TGTGCCAGCCGCAGGGGACCCGATAATGAAAAACTGTTTTTT.

This clone was observed once. The chain joins TRBV6-5 to TRBJ1-5; a possible D gene is TRBD1 (6 bases). Trimming took 5 bases from V and 3 from J, leaving 11 bases between them. The CDR3 has 14 residues. Germline loops: CDR1 MNHEY, CDR2 SVGAGI. CDR3: CASSKDSSNQPQHF. In DNA form, the CDR3 reads TGTGCCAGCAGTAAGGACAGTTCCAATCAGCCCCAGCATTTT.

This clone showed up just once. This chain connects TRBV2 to TRBJ2-5; D is uncertain. The CDR3 covers 14 residues. V was clipped by 3 bases and J by 3 bases, with 11 bases between them. Germline CDR1 and CDR2: SNHLY and FYNNEI. CDR3 region: CASSERMIKETQYF. For the CDR3, the DNA is TGTGCCAGCAGTGAGCGGATGATAAAAGAGACCCAGTACTTC.

The CDR3 coding sequence is TGTGCCAGCAGTTACTCGAACCCAGCGGAAGAGACCCAGTACTTC. It encodes CASSYSNPAEETQYF. The chain couples TRBV6-6 to TRBJ2-5; D might be TRBD2 (5 bases). Per germline, CDR1 MNHNY and CDR2 SVGAGI (reference sequence). V lost 0 bases, J lost 3 bases, and 11 bases lay in between. The length of the CDR3 is 15 residues.

The V gene is TRBV5-1, the J gene TRBJ1-4; D is possibly TRBD1 (6 bases). Trimming left V 4 bases short and J 6 bases short, with 16 bases between. This CDR3 is built from 15 residues. The germline gives CDR1 SGHRS, CDR2 YFSETQ. DNA for the CDR3: TGCGCCAGCAGCCCAACCGGGACATTGGATGAAAAACTGTTTTTT. It specifies CASSPTGTLDEKLFF.

The chain uses TRBV28 and TRBJ1-6; D is possibly TRBD1 (6 bases). The CDR3 runs 19 residues. Germline V gene sequence: CDR1 MDHEN, CDR2 SYDVKM. The V gene lost 4 bases and the J gene lost 1 base, with 20 bases spanning the gap. CDR3 nucleotides: TGTGCCAGCAGTTCCCCTACTGACCACAGGGCTTCCTATAATTCACCCCTCCACTTT. This sequence encodes CASSSPTDHRASYNSPLHF.

The rearrangement joins TRBV10-3 to TRBJ1-2, with a weak D call TRBD1 (5 bases). The CDR3 is made up of 15 amino acids. V lost 7 bases and J 7 bases, leaving 22 bases between the germline ends. Germline V CDR1 and CDR2: ENHRY, SYGVKD. The CDR3 loop is CAINFFGGTLSGYTF. CDR3 nucleotides: TGTGCCATCAATTTTTTCGGGGGGACCTTGAGTGGCTACACCTTC.

The V and J genes are TRBV2 and TRBJ2-2, with 7 positions matching TRBD1. Germline values: CDR1 SNHLY, CDR2 FYNNEI. The CDR3 runs 14 residues. V dropped 6 bases and J dropped 5; count of bases not matched to a gene: 6. The CDR3 region is CASRTGRWTGELFF. CDR3 nucleotides: TGTGCCAGCAGGACAGGGCGATGGACCGGGGAGCTGTTTTTT.